Listed below are T cell receptor beta chains from one sample, sequenced in a study of liver allograft versus peripheral blood T cells. MiXCR, applied by TCRdb to the reads, yields one record per CDR3 protein. Of over 10,000 distinct CDR3 sequences in the sample, about 19% were seen once. These receptors all come from a human patient who had a liver transplant. Some T cells may have come from the graft donor. CDR3s leave out the opening cysteine and the closing phenylalanine or tryptophan. Only some rows state a clone size, as once, few, many or a class for expanded clones.

J: TRBJ2-5
size: medium-sized
V: TRBV19
CDR3: ASSPTHGGAGTGETQY

J: TRBJ1-1
size: few
V: TRBV7-9
CDR3: ASSPLRVLTEAF

J: TRBJ2-5
size: few
V: TRBV20-1
CDR3: SVGGGHQETQY

J: TRBJ2-3
size: NA
V: TRBV20-1
CDR3: SARGALAEPLLSTDTQY

J: TRBJ1-2
size: NA
V: TRBV12-3/TRBV12-4
CDR3: ASSRQGSYGYT

J: TRBJ2-1
size: many
V: TRBV7-9
CDR3: ASSLAVPGNEQF

J: TRBJ2-1
size: many
V: TRBV6-6
CDR3: ASSYGTDYNEQF

J: TRBJ2-7
size: NA
V: TRBV27
CDR3: ASSRQGQTYEQY

J: TRBJ2-1
size: many
V: TRBV5-6
CDR3: ASSLSGGVYNEQF

J: TRBJ1-3
size: many
V: TRBV7-9
CDR3: ASSSNPVPRDTIY

J: TRBJ2-7
size: few
V: TRBV7-2
CDR3: ASSPGQGAREQY

J: TRBJ2-7
size: NA
V: TRBV27
CDR3: ASSLRGSRDDEQY

J: TRBJ2-7
size: many
V: TRBV9
CDR3: ASSVVKGDTLTYEQY

J: TRBJ2-1
size: many
V: TRBV28
CDR3: ASSPTGTGTREQF

J: TRBJ2-7
size: NA
V: TRBV7-2
CDR3: ASSHGDRGREQY

J: TRBJ1-1
size: medium-sized
V: TRBV28
CDR3: ASRVYTGAAATEAF

J: TRBJ2-3
size: NA
V: TRBV20-1
CDR3: SAQSGSGRASSTDTQY

J: TRBJ2-7
size: NA
V: TRBV19
CDR3: ASNSTYEQY

J: TRBJ2-2
size: many
V: TRBV6-1
CDR3: ASSVFLSGGVGTGELF

J: TRBJ2-2
size: few
V: TRBV7-9
CDR3: ASSPPGLALRKIGELF

J: TRBJ1-5
size: once
V: TRBV12-3/TRBV12-4
CDR3: ASSLADRGSQPQH

J: TRBJ1-1
size: many
V: TRBV12-3/TRBV12-4
CDR3: ASSLRSRASRNTEAF

J: TRBJ1-5
size: few
V: TRBV7-2
CDR3: ASSLDSQPQH

J: TRBJ2-5
size: NA
V: TRBV5-4
CDR3: ASSHDRSGTQY

J: TRBJ2-3
size: medium-sized
V: TRBV18
CDR3: ASSPGTSGSGTDTQY

J: TRBJ2-1
size: medium-sized
V: TRBV7-2
CDR3: ASSSQQGANEQF

J: TRBJ1-5
size: few
V: TRBV18
CDR3: ASSRVQGNQPQH

J: TRBJ1-5
size: once
V: TRBV5-3
CDR3: ARSLPTPSDREEQPQH

J: TRBJ2-7
size: NA
V: TRBV12-3/TRBV12-4
CDR3: ASSQLSYEQY

J: TRBJ2-2
size: medium-sized
V: TRBV27
CDR3: ASSLLSGRRTGELF

J: TRBJ1-3
size: many
V: TRBV6-1
CDR3: ASSERGTGLGTGNTIY

J: TRBJ2-5
size: many
V: TRBV6-6
CDR3: ASSYSRTGRETQY